One sample yielded the 12 T cell receptor beta chains listed below, sequenced in a study of circulating CD8 cells and anti-PD-1 response in melanoma. Using 15 ng of total RNA, TCR libraries were made with the QIAseq Immune Repertoire TCR panel. TCRdb recomputed calls from the reads with MiXCR, one row per CDR3 protein. The table includes about 200 distinct CDR3 sequences, about an eighth detected once. Live CD3+CD8+TCRalphabeta+ cells were sorted into four subsets by PD-1 and/or TIGIT. Here the sequenced sample was CD8+ T cells from PBMCs, taken at baseline or after one month of anti-PD-1 therapy (not recorded which). The source of these receptors is a human donor with melanoma.

This clonotype is medium-sized within its sample. This chain links TRBV29-1 with TRBJ2-2; 8 bases are shared with TRBD2. Germline trimming cut 5 bases from V and 4 bases from J; bases unmatched to any gene: 9. Germline assignment: CDR1 SQVTM and CDR2 ANQGSEA. The CDR3 consists of 15 residues. The CDR3 loop reads CSVPGVGRATGELFF. CDR3 nucleotide sequence: TGCAGCGTTCCCGGGGTCGGGAGGGCCACCGGGGAGCTGTTTTTT.

This clonotype is classed as medium-sized. V is TRBV29-1 and J is TRBJ2-1, with D perhaps TRBD2 (5 bases). The CDR3 is made up of 15 amino acids. V was pared by 2 bases and J by 7 bases, with 18 bases between. Germline assignment: CDR1 SQVTM and CDR2 ANQGSEA. The CDR3 region is CSVELGEGAGNEQFF. In DNA form, the CDR3 reads TGCAGCGTTGAATTGGGCGAGGGAGCTGGGAATGAGCAGTTCTTC.

A word on this clonotype: Its ends do not fully match the called genes, so a read error is possible. The chain has TRBV14 and TRBJ2-7; D not certain. Germline CDR1 and CDR2: SGHDN and FVKESK. The CDR3 consists of 16 residues. The CDR3 region is CACSLLDKKIAYERYF. The CDR3 coding sequence is TGTGCCTGCAGCTTGCTGGATAAGAAAATAGCCTACGAGCGGTACTTC.

By share of the sample, this clonotype is medium-sized. This rearrangement joins TRBV7-2 to TRBJ2-7; 9 bases line up with TRBD2. The CDR3 spans 15 residues. After removal of 2 bases from V and 0 bases from J, the junction contained 2 bases not matched to a gene. CDR1 SGHTA and CDR2 FQGNSA come from the germline V gene. The CDR3 protein is CASSLSAGGSYEQYF. The CDR3, as DNA: TGTGCCAGCAGCTTATCAGCGGGGGGCTCCTACGAGCAGTACTTC.

Concerning this clonotype itself: The junction differs from germline at one of its ends, possibly a read error. The gene calls are TRBV19 and TRBJ2-4; 7 nucleotides match TRBD1. The CDR3 has 13 amino acids. The V gene's germline CDR1 is LNHDA and CDR2 SQIVND (reference sequence). The DNA for the CDR3 is TGCGCCAGTATAGGGGACAGCCAAAACATTCAGTACTTC. Amino acid sequence: CASIGDSQNIQYF. Supplemented by reference TRBV19 and TRBJ2-4, the full variable domain reads DGGITQSPKYLFRKEGQNVTLSCEQNLNHDAMYWYRQDPGQGLRLIYYSQIVNDFQKGDIAEGYSVSREKKESFPLTVTSAQKNPTAFYLCASIGDSQNIQYFGAGTRLSVL.

This clonotype is labeled as large. The chain couples TRBV20-1 to TRBJ2-1; no definite D call. CDR1 is DFQATT and CDR2 is SNEGSKA in the germline V gene (reference sequence). V lost 3 bases and J lost 8, with 20 bases in between. This CDR3 contains 15 residues. DNA of the CDR3: TGCAGTGCTAGCGGGTCCTTTACTCCTGGCGATGAGCAGTTCTTC. Translated: CSASGSFTPGDEQFF.

This chain connects TRBV28 to TRBJ2-7, with 7 bases matching TRBD2. From germline, CDR1 is MDHEN and CDR2 SYDVKM. The CDR3 is made up of 15 amino acids. The CDR3 loop is CVCSLLGGPLYEQYF. The CDR3 nucleotides read TGTGTCTGCAGTTTATTGGGAGGGCCCCTATACGAGCAGTACTTC.

This clonotype is medium-sized by share. The chain carries TRBV7-9 and TRBJ2-7, with 9 nucleotides matching TRBD1. The CDR3 is 15 amino acids. Germline lookup yields CDR1 SEHNR and CDR2 FQNEAQ (reference sequence). V dropped 2 bases and J dropped 3; count of bases not matched to a gene: 5. The CDR3 here is CASSLLAGQGYEQYF. DNA for the CDR3: TGTGCCAGCAGCTTACTCGCGGGACAGGGCTACGAGCAGTACTTC.

This clonotype is deemed large. The chain recombines TRBV2 with TRBJ2-2; TRBD1 aligns across 9 bases. In germline, CDR1 is SNHLY, CDR2 FYNNEI. There are 14 residues in the CDR3. V was clipped by 7 bases and J by 6 bases; unmatched bases: 6. The CDR3 coding sequence is TGTGCCAGCAAGGGGACAGGGTGGGCCGGGGAGCTGTTTTTT. This gives the protein CASKGTGWAGELFF.

By share, this clonotype counts as large. The chain uses TRBV7-2 and TRBJ2-7; 13 bases agree with TRBD2. The CDR3 covers 14 residues. J gave up 4 bases and V 5 bases, and 2 bases lay outside the gene matches. Germline CDR1 is SGHTA and CDR2 is FQGNSA. The CDR3 sequence: CASSPGLAGYEQYF. CDR3 sequence (DNA): TGTGCCAGCAGCCCGGGACTAGCGGGATACGAGCAGTACTTC.

This clonotype is medium-sized (0.01 to 0.1%) in the sample. A read error may be the cause here, since a much bigger clone is one base away. The rearrangement joins TRBV18 to TRBJ1-4, with D unclear. This CDR3 is built from 15 residues. The germline CDR1 and CDR2 sequences are KGHSH and LQKENI. The CDR3 here is CASSPLGLEDEKLSF. CDR3 nucleotide sequence: TGTGCCAGCTCACCATTGGGGTTAGAAGATGAAAAACTGTCTTTT.

This clonotype is medium-sized within its sample. V usage is TRBV20-1 and J usage is TRBJ2-1; 8 bases agree with TRBD2. Trimming removed 4 bases from V and 0 bases from J; junction bases left unmatched: 2. Germline V gives CDR1 DFQATT, CDR2 SNEGSKA (reference sequence). This CDR3 has 14 residues. Written as DNA, the CDR3 is TGCAGTGCTAAGGGGACTAGCTCCTACAATGAGCAGTTCTTC. This sequence encodes CSAKGTSSYNEQFF.